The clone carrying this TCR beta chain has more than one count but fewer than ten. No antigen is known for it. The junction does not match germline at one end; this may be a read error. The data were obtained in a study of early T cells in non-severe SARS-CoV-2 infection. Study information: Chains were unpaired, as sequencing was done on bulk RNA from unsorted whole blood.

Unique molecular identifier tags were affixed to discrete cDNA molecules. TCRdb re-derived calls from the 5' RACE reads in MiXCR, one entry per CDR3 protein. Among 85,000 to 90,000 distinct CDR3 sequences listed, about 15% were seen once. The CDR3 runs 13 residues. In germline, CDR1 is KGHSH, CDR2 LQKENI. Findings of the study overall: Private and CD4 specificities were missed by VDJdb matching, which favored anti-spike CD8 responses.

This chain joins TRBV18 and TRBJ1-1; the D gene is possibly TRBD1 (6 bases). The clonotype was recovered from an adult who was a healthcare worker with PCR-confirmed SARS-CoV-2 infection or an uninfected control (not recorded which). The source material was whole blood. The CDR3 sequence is CASSPQGNTEAFF. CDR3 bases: TGTGCCAGCTCCCCACAGGGGAACACTGAAGCTTTCTTT.